This T cell receptor beta chain was observed in a study of blood T cell repertoires in COVID-19. This clone was recorded once. This CDR3 region has 15 residues. The J segment lost 2 bases and the V segment lost 6 bases, leaving 9 bases of the junction unmatched. Germline values: CDR1 GTSNPN, CDR2 SVGIG (reference sequence). Repertoires were generated with immunoSEQ multiplex PCR, while TCRdb's copy carries only in-frame clones and drops some. The table shows fewer than 450,000 clones, with 70% to 90% occurring only once. The TCR comes from a woman between 40 and 55 years old with acute COVID-19. The rearrangement joins TRBV30 to TRBJ1-2, with 10 bases matching TRBD1. Input material: PBMCs or T cells enriched from blood (not recorded which). CDR3 DNA sequence: TGTGCCTGTACCCCGGGACAGGGGTCCAACTATGGCTACACCTTC. Its protein product is CACTPGQGSNYGYTF.